This TCR beta chain emerged from a study of T cells in Graves' hyperthyroidism and ophthalmopathy (dated by TCRdb to about 2019). As for the study more broadly: Peripheral blood samples were taken at the time of initial diagnosis, prior to any treatment. The study also compared thyroid tissue and blood T-cell repertoires from five or six Graves' hyperthyroidism patients. To identify TCR V-J signatures that set the groups apart, the researchers used a discovery cohort of about a hundred patients, made up of 40 to 45 with Graves' ophthalmopathy and 57 with stable Graves' hyperthyroidism. TCR Vbeta CDR3 sequencing of fewer than 150 peripheral blood samples (under 45 ophthalmopathy, about 75 hyperthyroidism and approximately 17 progressor patients) is reported in the paper. Prospective prediction of ophthalmopathy was tested in an independent validation cohort consisting of roughly 19 hyperthyroidism patients and some 15 patients who later progressed to ophthalmopathy. After blood sampling, hyperthyroidism patients were treated with methimazole at a starting dose of 30 mg daily, and ophthalmopathy patients were treated with high-dose intravenous methylprednisolone. The 100 discovery patients were randomly split 7:3 into training and test sets. Results and caveats for the whole study, not just this receptor: A model built on a 13 V-J signature distinguished ophthalmopathy from stable hyperthyroidism, reaching around 90% sensitivity and about 81% specificity in cross-validation and 80%/75% in testing. No statistical method was used to set the sample size in advance, and investigators knew the group allocation. Most expanded thyroid clonotypes (frequency above 0.001) were also detected in blood, a finding suggesting that blood repertoires may reflect thyroid immune responses. During validation, the model predicted progression to ophthalmopathy a median of approximately 7 months ahead of onset, with 70.59% sensitivity and roughly 75% specificity.

The TCR beta CDR3 regions were amplified from RNA transcripts. For the first round of RT-PCR on the TCR CDR3, the HTBI primer set was used together with the Qiagen OneStep RT-PCR kit. Libraries were constructed in a second round of multiplex PCR, after which size selection and purification were performed. Libraries were sequenced paired-end with 100 bp reads on an Illumina HiSeq2000. From the authors' description of their analysis: SOAPnuke was used to process the raw data, removing reads that contained adapters or uncalled bases, had a mean Phred below 15, or lacked an exact match to the constant primer or identifier. High-quality paired reads were merged using COPE v1.2.5, and each unique nucleotide sequence was defined as a clonotype. MiTCR v1.1 was used to align clonotypes to the IMGT TRBV, TRBD and TRBJ reference segments. Only V-J combinations with frequency above 0.0001, covering 99% to 99.2% of repertoires, were analysed. The TCS score was defined as F50 (clonal expansion) divided by E x V (chaos), with BLOSUM62-based TCRdist calculated between CDR3 peptides within each V-J. Welch's t-statistics and random forest reduced 514 V-J features to about 12, which were used in a naive Bayes classifier (R e1071). Thyroid-blood repertoire similarity was quantified with the Morisita-Horn index. TCRdb passed the public sequencing reads through fastp at Q25 and MiXCR, retaining productive beta sequences. All rows with the same CDR3 protein become a single entry with the most common DNA and genes. Clone size and V and J calls follow TCRdb, not the original study. Counted in this sample were 750,000 to 950,000 distinct CDR3 sequences; 38% of them appeared once. The ten top clones hold around 9.3% of the sample.

This clonotype has a count of ten or more. The antigen this receptor binds is unknown. No per-base quality is available; no much larger clone lies one base away. The CDR3 runs 14 residues from the cysteine to the phenylalanine. Only the CDR3 region is kept as DNA, spanning 42 bases read in frame from base 1. Trimming costs V 2 bases and J 7 bases, and their ends lie 9 bases apart. As encoded in the germline V gene, CDR1 is SGHTA while CDR2 is FQGNSA. Graves' hyperthyroidism was defined as stable when no progression to ophthalmopathy occurred over 18 months of follow-up. The hyperthyroidism patients were between 18 and 65 years old and newly diagnosed, with a disease duration of less than 2 months. Any patient with an uncontrolled infection, another autoimmune disease, pregnancy or lactation was excluded. Diagnoses were based on clinical symptoms, serum thyroxine and TRAb, thyroid ultrasound and orbital computed tomography. Ficoll-Paque density gradient centrifugation was used to isolate PBMCs from around 10 ml of fresh peripheral blood. Total RNA was extracted with Trizol reagent, and quality was checked on an Agilent 2100 Bioanalyzer.

Recombination joined TRBV7-2 with TRBJ1-6, with the D gene uncertain. The sequence was obtained from a man aged 18-30 years with Graves' hyperthyroidism. The sequencing sample was made of blood. The CDR3 amino acid sequence is: CASSLQTVNSPLHF. In nucleotides, the sequence is TGTGCCAGCAGCTTACAGACGGTCAATTCACCCCTCCACTTT.